This is a list of T cell receptor beta chains from one sample in a study of cytomegalovirus exposure and HLA in healthy donors. Sequenced by immunoSEQ multiplex PCR; TCRdb stores in-frame clones only, minus some. The data hold around 190,000 clones, with more than 65% observed a single time. Input material: PBMCs. The receptors here all came from a woman younger than 45 in good health and CMV-seropositive. Both conserved end residues are part of each CDR3. D genes are given only for firm matches. The size entry is marked missing in some rows and otherwise reads once, few, many or a size class.

TRBV19	NA	TRBJ1-1	NA	TGTGCCAGTAGTATAGACCCCGACAGGTTGAACACTGAAGCTTTCTTT	CASSIDPDRLNTEAFF
TRBV5-5	NA	TRBJ1-1	NA	TGTGCCAGCAGCCCCACGGACATCTTTGAAGCTTTCTTT	CASSPTDIFEAFF
TRBV5-1	NA	TRBJ1-1	TRBD1	TGCGCCAGCAGCCGCGGAACAGGGGGGACTGAAGCTTTCTTT	CASSRGTGGTEAFF
TRBV5-1	once	TRBJ1-1	TRBD1	TGCGCCAGCAGCCTGATACAGGGGGCGAGCACTGAAGCTTTCTTT	CASSLIQGASTEAFF
TRBV27	NA	TRBJ2-3	NA	TGTGCCAGCGGAAGTCTTGGCGGGGCCTCTAGCACAGATACGCAGTATTTT	CASGSLGGASSTDTQYF
TRBV5-1	NA	TRBJ2-2	TRBD2	TGCGCCAGCAGCCCGGGACTAGCCCCCTCAACCGGGGAGCTGTTTTTT	CASSPGLAPSTGELFF
TRBV28	NA	TRBJ1-2	TRBD1	TGTGCCAGCAGCCTCCTCCACAGGGGAGACTATGGCTACATCTTC	CASSLLHRGDYGYIF
TRBV6-6	NA	TRBJ2-7	NA	TGTGCCAGCAGTCCTCGTCGTCAGGCTGGCTACGAGCAGTACTTC	CASSPRRQAGYEQYF
TRBV28	NA	TRBJ2-7	NA	TGTGCCAGCAGTTCGTCTCCCTTCTACGAGCAGTACTTC	CASSSSPFYEQYF
TRBV7-8	once	TRBJ2-2	NA	TGTGCCAGCAGCTTAGTTGGACTGAATCCCACCGGGGAGCTGTTTTTT	CASSLVGLNPTGELFF